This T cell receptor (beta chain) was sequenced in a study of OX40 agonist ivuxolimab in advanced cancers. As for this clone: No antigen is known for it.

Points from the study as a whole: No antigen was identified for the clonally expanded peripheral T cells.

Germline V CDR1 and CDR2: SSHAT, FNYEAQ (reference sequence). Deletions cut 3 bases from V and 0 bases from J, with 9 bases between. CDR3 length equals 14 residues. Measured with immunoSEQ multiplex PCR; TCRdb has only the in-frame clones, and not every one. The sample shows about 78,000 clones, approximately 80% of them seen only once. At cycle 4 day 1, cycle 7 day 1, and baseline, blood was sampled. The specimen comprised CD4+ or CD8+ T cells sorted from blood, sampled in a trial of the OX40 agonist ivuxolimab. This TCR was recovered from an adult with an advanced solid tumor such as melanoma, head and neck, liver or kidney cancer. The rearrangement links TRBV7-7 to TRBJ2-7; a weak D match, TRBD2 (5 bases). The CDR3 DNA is TGTGCCAGCAGCTTGGGGAGAGGCTCCTACGAGCAGTACTTC. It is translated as CASSLGRGSYEQYF.